These 25 T cell receptor beta chains came from one sample sequenced in a study of blood T cell repertoires in COVID-19. TCRdb keeps only in-frame clones here, not all; method: immunoSEQ multiplex PCR. The sample contains 150,000 to 200,000 clones, roughly 85% of which appear only once. The source material was peripheral blood. Source of these receptors: a woman aged 70 to 79 with acute or convalescent COVID-19.

This chain links TRBV5-1 with TRBJ1-5; D is ambiguous. Trimming cost V 4 bases and J 1 base, with 12 bases left between them. The germline V gene encodes CDR1 SGHRS and CDR2 YFSETQ. The CDR3 runs 15 residues. The CDR3 coding sequence is TGCGCCAGCAGCCCGGAGGGAAGAAGCAATCAGCCCCAGCATTTT. Translated: CASSPEGRSNQPQHF.

This clone was observed a handful of times. V usage is TRBV7-3 and J usage is TRBJ2-1; 13 nucleotides agree with TRBD2. The CDR3 covers 17 residues. From germline, CDR1 is SGHTA and CDR2 FQGTGA. V lost 2 bases, J lost 7 bases, and 8 bases stayed unmatched. The CDR3: CASSLGTSGALGNEQFF. CDR3 nucleotides: TGTGCCAGCAGCTTAGGGACTAGCGGGGCCCTGGGGAATGAGCAGTTCTTC.

The V call is TRBV25-1, the J call TRBJ1-2, with a tentative D call TRBD1 (6 bases). The CDR3 loop spans 14 amino acids. V lost 6 bases, J lost 7 bases, and 18 bases lay in between. CDR1 and CDR2 from the germline V gene are MGHDK and SYGVNS. The CDR3 here is CASRIGGGQGGYTF. CDR3 DNA sequence: TGTGCCAGCAGAATAGGGGGGGGACAAGGTGGCTACACCTTC.

The chain employs TRBV7-9 and TRBJ2-5, with 10 bases matching TRBD2. This CDR3 is 16 amino acids long. Germline lookup yields CDR1 SEHNR and CDR2 FQNEAQ (reference sequence). Trimming at V came to 3 bases and at J to 4 bases, leaving 8 bases not matched to a gene. CDR3 sequence: CASSFSSGRVGETQYF. CDR3 coding DNA: TGTGCCAGCAGCTTTTCTAGCGGGAGAGTTGGAGAGACCCAGTACTTC.

The chain joins TRBV6-5 to TRBJ1-3; D possibly corresponds to TRBD1 (5 bases). This CDR3 has 15 amino acids. Deletions cut 10 bases from V and 0 bases from J, with 16 bases between. Germline assignment: CDR1 MNHEY and CDR2 SVGAGI. CDR3 residues: CATRDSPNSGNTIYF. CDR3 in DNA: TGTGCCACCCGAGACAGTCCTAACTCTGGAAACACCATATATTTT.

The V call is TRBV4-2, the J call TRBJ2-7; 8 positions match TRBD1. The trim removed 4 bases at V and 0 bases at J, leaving 5 bases unmatched. This CDR3 is built from 15 residues. Germline-derived CDR1 and CDR2 are LGHNA and YNFKEQ. The CDR3 nucleotides read TGTGCCAGCAGCCCACGGACAGGGCGCTCCTACGAGCAGTACTTC. Translating it yields CASSPRTGRSYEQYF.

The genes are TRBV25-1 and TRBJ2-4, with D possibly matching TRBD2 (6 bases). CDR3 length: 13 amino acids. V gave up 3 bases and J gave up 8 bases, with 11 bases separating them. CDR1 MGHDK and CDR2 SYGVNS come from the germline V gene. The CDR3 spells CASSERDYDIQYF. The CDR3, as DNA: TGTGCCAGCAGTGAGCGGGATTATGACATTCAGTACTTC.

The chain carries TRBV10-1 and TRBJ1-4; D is unclear. The CDR3 covers 14 residues. The germline gives CDR1 WNHNN, CDR2 SYGVQD (reference sequence). Trimming removed 4 bases at V and 3 bases at J, with 9 bases between. The CDR3 is CASSASGANEKLFF. DNA of the CDR3: TGCGCCAGCAGTGCCTCGGGAGCTAATGAAAAACTGTTTTTT.

This chain joins TRBV2 and TRBJ1-1, with D maybe TRBD1 (6 bases). The CDR3 has 13 residues. The V end lost 6 bases, the J end lost 1 base, and 9 bases lay between the germline ends. The germline gives CDR1 SNHLY, CDR2 FYNNEI. This CDR3 reads CASSQTGNTEAFF. For the CDR3, the DNA is TGTGCCAGCAGCCAGACAGGGAACACTGAAGCTTTCTTT. Supplemented by reference TRBV2 and TRBJ1-1, the full variable domain reads EPEVTQTPSHQVTQMGQEVILRCVPISNHLYFYWYRQILGQKVEFLVSFYNNEISEKSEIFDDQFSVERPDGSNFTLKIRSTKLEDSAMYFCASSQTGNTEAFFGQGTRLTVV.

Only a few counts were recorded for this clone. The chain recombines TRBV30 with TRBJ1-5, with 7 nucleotides matching TRBD1. Trimming at V came to 0 bases and at J to 5 bases, leaving 4 bases not matched to a gene. The CDR3 spans 14 residues. Germline V gives CDR1 GTSNPN, CDR2 SVGIG (reference sequence). The CDR3: CAWSVGDRYQPQHF. The DNA for the CDR3 is TGTGCCTGGAGTGTAGGGGACAGATATCAGCCCCAGCATTTT. The full variable domain, completed using reference TRBV30 and TRBJ1-5, is SQTIHQWPATLVQPVGSPLSLECTVEGTSNPNLYWYRQAAGRGLQLLFYSVGIGQISSEVPQNLSASRPQDRQFILSSKKLLLSDSGFYLCAWSVGDRYQPQHFGDGTRLSIL.

The CDR3, as DNA: TGTGCCAGCACCAACCGGGGACTAGCGTCCTACGAGCAGTACTTC. It translates to CASTNRGLASYEQYF. The chain recombines TRBV6-6 with TRBJ2-7, with TRBD2 identical over 10 bases. CDR1 is MNHNY and CDR2 is SVGAGI in the germline V gene (reference sequence). Trimming cost V 7 bases and J 1 base; bases outside gene matches: 7. The CDR3 is made up of 15 amino acids.

The chain carries TRBV5-4 and TRBJ1-5; the D gene is possibly TRBD1 (5 bases). CDR3 length equals 14 residues. Germline lookup yields CDR1 SGHNT and CDR2 YYREEE (reference sequence). The ends were cut back, 5 bases at V and 3 bases at J, with 12 bases in the middle. The chain's CDR3 is CASSLDRTNQPQHF. The CDR3 DNA follows: TGTGCCAGCAGTCTTGACAGAACCAATCAGCCCCAGCATTTT.

The V gene is TRBV3-1 (or the pseudogene TRBV3-2), the J gene TRBJ1-3; D perhaps matches TRBD1 (5 bases). Germline V CDR1 and CDR2: LGHDT, YNNKEL (reference sequence). This CDR3 region has 15 residues. V dropped 1 base and J dropped 4 bases, with 11 bases sitting between them. The CDR3 DNA reads as TGTGCCAGCAGCCAAGCTTACGGGGGAGGAAACACCATATATTTT. It is translated as CASSQAYGGGNTIYF.

This sequence joins TRBV5-3 and TRBJ1-5; 9 bases align to TRBD1. TRBV5-3 is given ORF status, its function remaining uncertain. The ends lost 1 base at V and 3 bases at J; junction bases unmatched: 8. The CDR3 has 17 amino acids. The CDR3 DNA is TGTGCCAGAAGCTTGACCCTCCGGACAGGGGTCAATCAGCCCCAGCATTTT. It encodes CARSLTLRTGVNQPQHF.

A few counts support this clone. This chain connects TRBV15 to TRBJ2-2; possibly TRBD1 for D (6 bases). Germline CDR1 is LNHNV and CDR2 is YYDKDF (reference sequence). The CDR3 consists of 15 residues. V was cut by 1 base and J by 0 bases, with 6 bases left in between. The CDR3 region is CATSRAGANTGELFF. In nucleotides, the CDR3 is TGTGCCACCAGCAGAGCAGGGGCGAACACCGGGGAGCTGTTTTTT.

The chain employs TRBV28 and TRBJ1-5; D may be TRBD1 (5 bases). There are 14 residues in the CDR3. Germline V CDR1 and CDR2: MDHEN, SYDVKM. V dropped 6 bases and J dropped 5 bases, with 14 bases sitting between them. The CDR3 sequence: CASSRGGMDQPQHF. The CDR3 DNA is TGTGCCAGCAGCCGCGGGGGGATGGATCAGCCCCAGCATTTT.

This clone showed up just a few times. The chain joins TRBV9 to TRBJ2-1, with D maybe TRBD1 (5 bases). The V end was cut by 0 bases, the J end by 12 bases, with 16 bases between. The germline V gene encodes CDR1 SGDLS and CDR2 YYNGEE. The CDR3 covers 14 residues. CDR3 DNA sequence: TGTGCCAGCAGCGTAGATGGGGCTATTTACAGGCAGTTCTTC. Translation: CASSVDGAIYRQFF.

The V and J genes are TRBV5-1 and TRBJ1-4, with TRBD1 identical over 10 bases. This CDR3 has 15 residues. Germline assignment: CDR1 SGHRS and CDR2 YFSETQ. V lost 0 bases to trimming and J lost 6 bases; unmatched junction nucleotides: 2. Here the CDR3 DNA reads TGCGCCAGCAGCTTGGAGGGACAGGGGTATGAAAAACTGTTTTTT. This codes for CASSLEGQGYEKLFF.

The V gene is TRBV12-3 or TRBV12-4, the J gene TRBJ1-2; D is ambiguous. V lost 3 bases and J 1 base, leaving 6 bases between the germline ends. The CDR3 runs 13 residues. CDR3 sequence reads: CASSFQVNYGYTF. CDR3 bases: TGTGCCAGCAGTTTTCAGGTTAACTATGGCTACACCTTC.

This sequence joins TRBV7-3 and TRBJ2-2; weak D call: TRBD2 (6 bases). The CDR3 covers 16 residues. The germline V gene has CDR1 SGHTA and CDR2 FQGTGA. V gave up 5 bases and J gave up 7 bases, with 20 bases separating them. The CDR3 reads CASSPGGAGSIGELFF. The CDR3 DNA follows: TGTGCCAGCAGCCCTGGCGGGGCTGGGTCGATCGGGGAGCTGTTTTTT.

The V call is TRBV7-9, the J call TRBJ1-1; TRBD1 is a possible D gene (5 bases). This CDR3 is 12 amino acids long. Per the germline V gene, CDR1 is SEHNR and CDR2 is FQNEAQ (reference sequence). The V end was cut by 5 bases, the J end by 6 bases, with 10 bases between. CDR3 protein: CASSQQTAEAFF. The DNA for the CDR3 is TGTGCCAGCAGCCAACAGACAGCTGAAGCTTTCTTT.

V usage is TRBV19 and J usage is TRBJ1-5, with D tentatively TRBD1 (5 bases). The CDR3 spans 15 residues. Between the trimmed V and J ends, which lost 2 bases and 7 bases, there was a span of 15 bases. In germline, CDR1 is LNHDA, CDR2 SQIVND (reference sequence). The chain's CDR3 is CASSIFQISGQPQHF. The DNA of the CDR3 is TGTGCCAGTAGTATATTTCAAATCTCAGGGCAGCCCCAGCATTTT.

The rearrangement joins TRBV7-2 to TRBJ2-3, with a possible D match to TRBD2 (6 bases). This CDR3 spans 14 amino acids. CDR1 is SGHTA, CDR2 FQGNSA, per germline. Trimming pared 4 bases from V and 5 bases from J, leaving 13 bases between. The chain's CDR3 is CASSSRRGGDTQYF. Here the CDR3 DNA reads TGTGCCAGCAGCTCGAGGAGGGGAGGAGATACGCAGTATTTT.

The chain joins TRBV30 to TRBJ2-7, with 7 bases fitting TRBD2. CDR3 length: 14 amino acids. From germline, CDR1 is GTSNPN and CDR2 SVGIG (reference sequence). With 1 base clipped from V and 3 bases from J, the junction kept 6 bases outside the gene matches. The CDR3 DNA reads TGTGCCTGGAGTGGAGGCGGGAGCCGCTACGAGCAGTACTTC. This sequence encodes CAWSGGGSRYEQYF.

This clone was counted between two and nine times. The chain uses TRBV30 and TRBJ2-7; possibly TRBD2 for D (6 bases). The CDR3 is 11 amino acids. Germline-derived CDR1 and CDR2 are GTSNPN and SVGIG (reference sequence). With 2 bases removed from V and 10 bases from J, the gap between germline ends came to 12 bases. DNA for the CDR3: TGTGCCTGGAGTTTCTGGGGGGAACAGTACTTC. Protein product: CAWSFWGEQYF.